What follows describes a single T cell receptor beta chain. The data derive from a study of blood T cell repertoires in COVID-19. Study-wide context: The United States, Italy and Spain were the sources of the acute and convalescent COVID-19 samples. Sample material is recorded as cDNA or gDNA derived from T cells, B-cell-depleted T cells, or PBMCs.

V lost 0 bases, J lost 3 bases, and 4 bases stayed unmatched. The CDR3 covers 17 residues. Germline lookup yields CDR1 LGHNT and CDR2 FRNRAP. Study processing details: Reference gene primer amplification gave nucleated cell count estimates. The repertoire was sequenced with immunoSEQ multiplex PCR; TCRdb's copy has only in-frame clones and lacks some. From that table come the V and J calls and clone size; the DNA was used to work out D and trimming. This sample has more than 65,000 clones, with roughly 80% found just once. V and J are TRBV12-5 and TRBJ2-1; TRBD2 matches at 11 bases. The specimen sequenced was peripheral blood. The sequence was obtained from a human donor in a cohort sampled during active COVID-19. The CDR3: CASGLVVSGRGYNEQFF. DNA of the CDR3: TGTGCTAGTGGTTTGGTAGTTAGCGGGAGGGGCTACAATGAGCAGTTCTTC.